The T cell receptor (beta chain) described here comes from a study of blood T cell repertoires in COVID-19. Study-level information: Donors in the United States, Italy and Spain gave samples during acute or convalescent COVID-19. PBMCs, B-cell-depleted T cells, or T cells provided the cDNA or gDNA that made up the material.

Germline loops: CDR1 MDHEN, CDR2 SYDVKM. V shed 7 bases, J shed 3 bases, and the junction held 11 bases outside the gene matches. The CDR3 is 16 residues long. Per the authors' pipeline: Quantification of nucleated cells was approximated via reference gene primer amplification. Sequenced by immunoSEQ multiplex PCR; TCRdb stores in-frame clones only, minus some. For V, J and clone size, that table is used; D and trimming come from the DNA. The sample consists of about 26,000 clones, 85% to 90% of them appearing once. The sample was peripheral blood. This receptor was identified in a human donor in a cohort sampled during active COVID-19. The chain couples TRBV28 to TRBJ2-1; 8 nucleotides align to TRBD1. The CDR3, as DNA: TGTGCCAGCACAGGGGGCGGCGACTACCACTACAATGAGCAGTTCTTC. Residues: CASTGGGDYHYNEQFF. Full variable domain (outside the CDR3, taken from reference TRBV28 and TRBJ2-1): DVKVTQSSRYLVKRTGEKVFLECVQDMDHENMFWYRQDPGLGLRLIYFSYDVKMKEKGDIPEGYSVSREKKERFSLILESASTNQTSMYLCASTGGGDYHYNEQFFGPGTRLTVL.